This T cell receptor (beta chain) was documented in a study of shared clonotypes between healthy human individuals. On the study more broadly: Three CD4 naive, three CD4 memory, two CD8 naive and one CD8 memory plate were used per donor.

Repertoires were generated with immunoSEQ multiplex PCR, while TCRdb's copy carries only in-frame clones and drops some. The sample shows hundreds of thousands of clones, around 73% of them seen only once. The germline V and J ends were trimmed by 6 bases and 4 bases, with 19 bases remaining between them. This CDR3 has 15 residues. Germline V CDR1 and CDR2: SGHNT, YYREEE (reference sequence). The origin of this receptor is a woman in her 30s in good health. The chain recombines TRBV5-4 with TRBJ1-2; D unclear. Source material: memory CD4+ T cells sorted from blood. Subset noted: CD45RA-negative fraction. CDR3 loop: CASKRAVPETYGYTF. The CDR3, as DNA: TGTGCCAGCAAACGTGCCGTACCAGAGACCTATGGCTACACCTTC.